The 21 T cell receptor beta chains listed next were all sequenced from one sample in a study of blood T cells in healthy people across ages. With a J-beta primer mix and a sample-barcoded 5' primer, a second PCR ran about 7 to 12 cycles. In TCRdb, the 5' RACE reads were re-called with MiXCR into one record per CDR3 protein. Of hundreds of thousands of distinct CDR3 sequences listed, around 52% are singletons. Sequencing was done on a sample of blood. Receptors were obtained from an elderly woman in good health.

This chain connects TRBV9 to TRBJ2-3; 7 positions match TRBD1. CDR1 and CDR2 (germline): SGDLS, YYNGEE. J gave up 3 bases and V 0 bases, and 4 bases lay outside the gene matches. This CDR3 spans 15 amino acids. CDR3 loop: CASSVGVRGTDTQYF. DNA of the CDR3: TGTGCCAGCAGCGTAGGGGTCAGGGGGACAGATACGCAGTATTTT.

Worth noting for this clonotype: Given a much more abundant clone one base away, this may be a read error. V gene TRBV12-5 combines with J gene TRBJ2-1; 12 bases are a match to TRBD1. The CDR3 consists of 16 residues. Germline CDR1 reads LGHNT; CDR2 reads FRNRAP. The CDR3 loop reads CTSGQRRDRGRSEQFF. Here the CDR3 DNA reads TGTACTAGTGGTCAGAGGCGGGACAGGGGGCGGAGTGAGCAGTTCTTC. Full variable domain (outside the CDR3, taken from reference TRBV12-5 and TRBJ2-1): DARVTQTPRHKVTEMGQEVTMRCQPILGHNTVFWYRQTMMQGLELLAYFRNRAPLDDSGMPKDRFSAEMPDATLATLKIQPSEPRDSAVYFCTSGQRRDRGRSEQFFGPGTRLTVL.

The genes are TRBV15 and TRBJ2-3; TRBD2 agrees at 10 bases. Unmatched junction bases numbered 11, after V lost 3 bases and J lost 5 bases. Germline V gene lookup returns CDR1 LNHNV and CDR2 YYDKDF (reference sequence). CDR3 length: 17 amino acids. CDR3 protein: CATSREALLAGVDTQYF. CDR3 coding DNA: TGTGCCACCAGCAGGGAAGCTCTTCTAGCGGGAGTAGATACGCAGTATTTT.

This clonotype was seen only a few times. A read error may explain this, as a much larger clone is one base away. The gene calls are TRBV5-5 and TRBJ2-7; TRBD2 is a possible D gene (6 bases). The V and J ends lost 0 bases and 7 bases respectively, with 17 bases between them. This CDR3 has 15 residues. Germline CDR1 SGHKS, CDR2 YYEKEE (reference sequence). In DNA form, the CDR3 reads TGTGCCAGCAGCTTGGATTGGACTATAGGTAATGAGCAGTACTTC. Translated, it gives CASSLDWTIGNEQYF.

This clonotype came up many times. The genes are TRBV20-1 and TRBJ2-5; D might be TRBD2 (6 bases). Germline values: CDR1 DFQATT, CDR2 SNEGSKA (reference sequence). CDR3 length: 15 residues. The V gene lost 0 bases and the J gene lost 2 bases, with 13 bases spanning the gap. The DNA for the CDR3 is TGCAGTGCTAGAGATTCGGGACTGGGTCAAGAGACCCAGTACTTC. Its protein product is CSARDSGLGQETQYF.

The J gene is TRBJ1-2, the V gene TRBV7-2, with 10 bases identical to TRBD1. V shed 5 bases, J shed 4 bases, and the junction held 7 bases outside the gene matches. Germline V gene sequence: CDR1 SGHTA, CDR2 FQGNSA. This CDR3 has 15 amino acids. The CDR3 DNA reads TGTGCCAGCAGCATTGGGACAGGGGATTTCTATGGCTACACCTTC. It yields the protein CASSIGTGDFYGYTF.

J is TRBJ1-2 and V is TRBV7-9; D is undetermined. Trimming removed 11 bases at V and 8 bases at J, with 33 bases between. The CDR3 contains 17 residues. CDR1 and CDR2 from the germline V gene are SEHNR and FQNEAQ (reference sequence). The DNA of the CDR3 is TGTGCCTGCACCCCCTTAGCAGTGGGGTCTATGACTATAGGCTACACCTTC. Translated: CACTPLAVGSMTIGYTF.

This clonotype was recorded at least ten times. V is TRBV9 and J is TRBJ1-1; 7 bases map to TRBD1. Germline trimming cut 3 bases from V and 0 bases from J; bases unmatched to any gene: 2. The CDR3 runs to 14 residues. Germline lookup yields CDR1 SGDLS and CDR2 YYNGEE. The CDR3 loop reads CASSDRGLNTEAFF. The DNA for the CDR3 is TGTGCCAGCAGCGACAGGGGACTGAACACTGAAGCTTTCTTT.

The chain combines TRBV7-9 with TRBJ1-4; TRBD1 is a possible D gene (5 bases). The CDR3 runs 14 residues. Germline values: CDR1 SEHNR, CDR2 FQNEAQ (reference sequence). V was clipped by 3 bases and J by 7 bases, with 12 bases between them. The CDR3 loop is CASSLQGGVEKLFF. In nucleotides, the CDR3 is TGTGCCAGCAGCTTGCAGGGAGGAGTTGAAAAACTGTTTTTT.

With regard to this clonotype: Its ends do not fully match the called genes, so a read error is possible. The gene calls are TRBV20-1 and TRBJ2-5; D is perhaps TRBD2 (7 bases). The J call is in doubt because the DNA end fits TRBJ2-7 better. CDR3 length: 16 amino acids. The germline gives CDR1 DFQATT, CDR2 SNEGSKA (reference sequence). Here the CDR3 reads CNARDWPGGGPDEQYF. The CDR3 region has the DNA TGCAATGCTAGAGATTGGCCCGGCGGGGGCCCAGACGAGCAGTACTTC.

This clonotype showed up many times. V is TRBV29-1 and J is TRBJ2-1; 8 nucleotides line up with TRBD2. Trimming cost V 5 bases and J 0 bases; bases outside gene matches: 3. There are 14 residues in the CDR3. CDR1 SQVTM and CDR2 ANQGSEA come from the germline V gene. The DNA of the CDR3 is TGCAGCGTTCGAAGCGGGAGCTCCTACAATGAGCAGTTCTTC. Amino acids: CSVRSGSSYNEQFF.

This clonotype was recorded at least ten times. The V call is TRBV7-8, the J call TRBJ2-5, with D unclear. The CDR3 runs 13 residues. Per germline, CDR1 SGHVS and CDR2 FQNEAQ. The ends were cut back, 2 bases at V and 5 bases at J, with 9 bases in the middle. The CDR3 sequence: CASSLILGETQYF. The CDR3 DNA sequence: TGTGCCAGCAGCTTAATTCTGGGGGAGACCCAGTACTTC.

In regard to this clonotype: A much larger clone sits a single nucleotide away, making a read error possible. The V gene is TRBV12-3 or TRBV12-4, the J gene TRBJ2-1, with TRBD2 matching over 7 bases. CDR3 length equals 14 residues. V was clipped by 7 bases and J by 6 bases; unmatched bases: 9. In nucleotides, the CDR3 is TGTGCCAGCATTTTTCTCGGACTAGTCAATGAGCAGTTCTTC. The encoded protein is CASIFLGLVNEQFF.

The gene calls are TRBV4-3 and TRBJ2-1; D unresolved. The V gene's germline CDR1 is LGHNA and CDR2 YSLEER. This CDR3 region has 15 residues. V was trimmed by 4 bases and J by 2 bases, leaving 12 bases between them. The CDR3 nucleotides are TGCGCCAGCAGCCGAGAACAGAGTGCCTACAATGAGCAGTTCTTC. Protein: CASSREQSAYNEQFF.

The V gene is TRBV6-6, the J gene TRBJ2-7; 10 nucleotides agree with TRBD2. Per germline, CDR1 MNHNY and CDR2 SVGAGI (reference sequence). The ends lost 2 bases at V and 2 bases at J; junction bases unmatched: 3. The CDR3 runs to 15 residues. CDR3 nucleotide sequence: TGTGCCAGCAGTTACGTCGGACTAGCGGCCTACGAGCAGTACTTC. Its translation: CASSYVGLAAYEQYF.

This clonotype was seen repeatedly, ten times or more. The rearrangement uses TRBV10-3 and TRBJ2-7; D unclear. The CDR3 consists of 15 residues. Per germline, CDR1 ENHRY and CDR2 SYGVKD. Trimming removed 4 bases at V and 4 bases at J, with 17 bases between. CDR3 coding DNA: TGTGCCATCAGTGGTCCGGGCCTACCGACTTACGAGCAGTACTTC. Protein product: CAISGPGLPTYEQYF.

This clonotype has a count of ten or more. J is TRBJ2-5 and V is TRBV12-3 or TRBV12-4; TRBD2 aligns across 10 bases. V dropped 7 bases and J dropped 2; count of bases not matched to a gene: 7. The length of the CDR3 is 15 residues. The CDR3 is CASTLRTSGQETQYF. The CDR3 region has the DNA TGTGCCAGCACCTTGAGGACTAGCGGACAAGAGACCCAGTACTTC.

The chain is built from TRBV13 and TRBJ2-1; possibly TRBD2 for D (5 bases). The CDR3 contains 15 residues. Per the germline V gene, CDR1 is PRHDT and CDR2 is FYEKMQ (reference sequence). V gave up 1 base and J gave up 2 bases, with 9 bases separating them. Here the CDR3 DNA reads TGTGCCAGCAGCTTAGTTCCAGCGGCCTACAATGAGCAGTTCTTC. It specifies CASSLVPAAYNEQFF.

V usage is TRBV29-1 and J usage is TRBJ2-2, with D unclear. The V gene lost 2 bases and the J gene lost 5 bases, with 9 bases spanning the gap. CDR1 is SQVTM and CDR2 is ANQGSEA in the germline V gene. This CDR3 comprises 13 residues. The CDR3 is CSVERTPTGELFF. The CDR3 bases are TGCAGCGTTGAAAGAACGCCTACCGGGGAGCTGTTTTTT.

The chain couples TRBV9 to TRBJ2-1, with no clear D. The CDR3 length is 15 residues. The germline V and J ends were trimmed by 0 bases and 1 base, with 8 bases remaining between them. CDR1 is SGDLS and CDR2 is YYNGEE in the germline V gene. The CDR3 sequence is CASSVEVGSYNEQFF. The CDR3 nucleotides are TGTGCCAGCAGCGTAGAAGTGGGGTCCTACAATGAGCAGTTCTTC.

This clonotype was seen repeatedly, ten times or more. This chain joins TRBV10-3 and TRBJ2-3, with 12 positions matching TRBD2. Per the germline V gene, CDR1 is ENHRY and CDR2 is SYGVKD. J lost 5 bases, V lost 10 bases, and 10 bases had no gene match. The CDR3 has 15 amino acids. The CDR3 DNA sequence: TGTGCCACCTCTAGCGGGAGGGCTGGTGGAGATACGCAGTATTTT. It encodes CATSSGRAGGDTQYF.